This TCR beta chain is drawn from a study of Graves' ophthalmopathy and Graves' hyperthyroidism. This clonotype was counted ten times or more. The CDR3 is 14 residues long. The V gene end was trimmed by 3 bases and the J gene end by 5 bases; junction bases not matched to a gene: 4. The study amplified TCR beta CDR3 regions using RNA transcripts. An initial RT-PCR round employing HTBI primers preceded a second-round multiplex PCR. TCRdb re-called the multiplex PCR reads through MiXCR, storing one row per CDR3 protein. The sample shows about 210,000 distinct CDR3 sequences, 25% to 30% of them seen only once. Where ophthalmopathy was present, donors had moderate-to-severe activity, CAS ≥3, NOSPECS ≥4 and duration under 3 months.

This clonotype originated in a middle-aged man with Graves' ophthalmopathy. Sequences were obtained from peripheral blood. This chain links TRBV12-3 or TRBV12-4 with TRBJ2-7; 10 bases fit TRBD1. The CDR3 DNA reads TGTGCCAGCAGTTTCCCGGGACAGGGGAACGAGCAGTACTTC. Residues: CASSFPGQGNEQYF.